The clone carrying this TCR beta chain was recorded only once. V was shortened by 8 bases and J by 7 bases, with 12 bases between the two germline ends. CDR3 size: 11 residues. Germline CDR1 reads SEHNR; CDR2 reads FQNEAQ (reference sequence). Treatment meaning: randomized to nivolumab then ipilimumab (arm A) or the reverse (arm B). Patients had received no earlier DNA-damaging chemotherapy. The data were produced by immunoSEQ multiplex PCR, yet TCRdb's version contains in-frame clones alone and is incomplete. The sample records around 18,000 clones, roughly two thirds being singletons. This sample is drawn from a study of sequential checkpoint blockade in melanoma. Study-wide context: Patients were randomized 1:1 to nivolumab-then-ipilimumab or ipilimumab-then-nivolumab first-line.

Sequenced material: CD8+ T cells sorted from blood (inferred from file names), taken from a patient given nivolumab and ipilimumab in sequence. This sequence was found in a human donor with melanoma. This sequence joins TRBV7-9 and TRBJ2-7; D not certain. CDR3 in DNA: TGTGCCAGCCGCGACATGGCGGAGCAGTACTTC. Translation: CASRDMAEQYF.